Following are 6 T cell receptor beta chains from one sample sequenced in a study of immune characterization of retroperitoneal liposarcoma. TCRdb processed the PCR reads anew with MiXCR; each CDR3 protein has one entry. The sample lists some 11,000 distinct CDR3 sequences, under 35% occurring once. What was sequenced was tumor tissue. These receptors were collected from a male donor with retroperitoneal liposarcoma.

V and J are TRBV6-1 and TRBJ2-5; D perhaps matches TRBD1 (6 bases). Germline CDR1 is MNHNS and CDR2 is SASEGT. The CDR3 has 15 amino acids. V gave up 2 bases and J gave up 3 bases, with 13 bases separating them. The CDR3 sequence: CASSEQARGKETQYF. As DNA, the CDR3 is TGTGCCAGCAGTGAACAAGCCAGGGGAAAAGAGACCCAGTACTTC.

V gene TRBV4-1 combines with J gene TRBJ2-6; 9 nucleotides agree with TRBD2. Germline V gene data show CDR1 as MGHRA and CDR2 as YSYEKL. This CDR3 spans 17 amino acids. Trimming removed 8 bases from V and 1 base from J; junction bases left unmatched: 9. The chain's CDR3 is CASSTGGGASGANVLTF. The CDR3 region has the DNA TGCGCCAGCTCTACTGGCGGGGGGGCTTCTGGGGCCAACGTCCTGACTTTC.

The J gene is TRBJ1-1, the V gene TRBV10-1; D remains ambiguous. The germline gives CDR1 WNHNN, CDR2 SYGVQD (reference sequence). The germline V and J ends were trimmed by 2 bases and 1 base, with 8 bases remaining between them. CDR3 length equals 14 residues. CDR3 in DNA: TGCGCCAGCAGTGAGACCCTAGGGAACACTGAAGCTTTCTTT. As protein: CASSETLGNTEAFF.

This clonotype occurred a few times. The chain employs TRBV12-3 or TRBV12-4 and TRBJ2-1; D may be TRBD2 (6 bases). Trimming removed 0 bases at V and 3 bases at J, with 6 bases between. The CDR3 is made up of 14 amino acids. The CDR3 DNA is TGTGCCAGCAGTTTAGCGGGGGGCTACAATGAGCAGTTCTTC. Protein: CASSLAGGYNEQFF.

V usage is TRBV25-1 and J usage is TRBJ2-5, with D maybe TRBD2 (6 bases). CDR3 length: 11 amino acids. Trimming stripped 7 bases from V and 11 bases from J, with 14 bases between. Germline CDR1 MGHDK, CDR2 SYGVNS. The CDR3 DNA is TGTGCCAGCATAGCGGCCAATGAGCAGTACTTC. Translating gives CASIAANEQYF.

This clonotype was counted at least ten times. This chain connects TRBV6-1 to TRBJ2-1, with D possibly matching TRBD2 (5 bases). Judging by the DNA end, TRBJ2-7 fits better; the J call may be wrong. The CDR3 spans 12 residues. Germline CDR1 reads MNHNS; CDR2 reads SASEGT. The CDR3 nucleotides read TGTGCCAGCAGCTCCTACACGGGAGAGCAGTACTTC. This translates into CASSSYTGEQYF.